These 15 T cell receptor beta chains were all obtained from the same sample, sequenced in a study of Tregs in tolerant kidney transplant recipients. Only in-frame clones appear in the TCRdb table, and some are missing; sequencing was by immunoSEQ multiplex PCR. The sample has nearly 95,000 clones, 80% to 95% seen once. Specimen: CD4+ T cells from blood, collected before the transplant. All receptors come from a human donor who received a combined kidney and bone marrow transplant.

The chain carries TRBV4-3 and TRBJ2-3; D unresolved. Germline-derived CDR1 and CDR2 are LGHNA and YSLEER. V shed 0 bases and J shed 3 bases, with 7 bases lying between them. The CDR3 loop spans 14 amino acids. The CDR3 DNA reads TGCGCCAGCAGCCAAGATCTCAGGACAGATACGCAGTATTTT. It is translated as CASSQDLRTDTQYF.

V usage is TRBV20-1 and J usage is TRBJ2-2; D is unresolved. Trimming took 5 bases from V and 5 from J, leaving 6 bases between them. Germline lookup yields CDR1 DFQATT and CDR2 SNEGSKA (reference sequence). The CDR3 is made up of 11 amino acids. CDR3 loop: CSAQKTGELFF. The CDR3 DNA sequence: TGCAGTGCTCAGAAAACCGGGGAGCTGTTTTTT.

The V call is TRBV10-3, the J call TRBJ1-5, with TRBD1 matching over 7 bases. The V gene's germline CDR1 is ENHRY and CDR2 SYGVKD. The J segment lost 9 bases and the V segment lost 4 bases, leaving 6 bases of the junction unmatched. The CDR3 covers 13 residues. The CDR3 here is CAISVDRVGPQHF. The CDR3 DNA is TGTGCCATCAGTGTTGACAGGGTAGGGCCCCAGCATTTT.

A few counts support this clone. The chain couples TRBV9 to TRBJ2-7; possibly TRBD2 for D (7 bases). The V gene's germline CDR1 is SGDLS and CDR2 YYNGEE. V lost 4 bases, J lost 6 bases, and 17 bases lay in between. The CDR3 consists of 14 residues. CDR3: CASSPIGGGLEQYF. CDR3 bases: TGTGCCAGCAGCCCAATTGGGGGGGGGCTCGAGCAGTACTTC.

V and J are TRBV7-3 and TRBJ2-5; 8 bases match TRBD1. CDR1 SGHTA and CDR2 FQGTGA come from the germline V gene. The CDR3 is 16 amino acids. J lost 5 bases, V lost 5 bases, and 13 bases had no gene match. This CDR3 reads CASSARRQGNGETQYF. In DNA form, the CDR3 reads TGTGCCAGCAGCGCCCGCCGACAGGGGAACGGGGAGACCCAGTACTTC.

The CDR3 here is CASSLSSRQPQHF. CDR3 bases: TGTGCCAGCAGTTTATCCAGTCGACAGCCCCAGCATTTT. The chain recombines TRBV27 with TRBJ1-5; D unclear. V was clipped by 0 bases and J by 7 bases, with 7 bases between them. Germline V gene data show CDR1 as MNHEY and CDR2 as SMNVEV (reference sequence). The CDR3 sequence is 13 residues long.

This chain links TRBV27 with TRBJ1-2; D ambiguous. The CDR3 is 14 residues long. Germline CDR1 and CDR2: MNHEY and SMNVEV (reference sequence). Trimming shortened V by 5 bases and J by 4 bases, and 14 bases separated the two germline ends. CDR3 sequence: CASSAGESPYGYTF. CDR3 in DNA: TGTGCCAGCAGTGCCGGAGAGAGTCCCTATGGCTACACCTTC.

There are a few counts of this clone. The chain joins TRBV4-3 to TRBJ1-3; D call uncertain. The ends were cut back, 0 bases at V and 1 base at J, with 10 bases in the middle. Germline CDR1 is LGHNA and CDR2 is YSLEER. CDR3 length: 16 residues. The CDR3 nucleotides read TGCGCCAGCAGCCAAGAAAGGCGGGTTTCTGGAAACACCATATATTTT. This codes for CASSQERRVSGNTIYF.

This chain uses TRBV29-1 with TRBJ2-3; 7 nucleotides match TRBD2. The CDR3 runs 16 residues. J was trimmed by 9 bases and V by 4 bases; bases with no gene match: 19. Germline V lookup: CDR1 SQVTM, CDR2 ANQGSEA. This CDR3 reads CSVGPSGLYIYKTQYF. CDR3 DNA: TGCAGCGTTGGACCTAGCGGACTTTATATTTATAAAACGCAGTATTTT.

The chain is built from TRBV7-8 and TRBJ1-2; 8 bases agree with TRBD1. J was trimmed by 5 bases and V by 5 bases; bases with no gene match: 13. The CDR3 covers 16 residues. Looked up from germline, CDR1 is SGHVS and CDR2 is FQNEAQ. This CDR3 reads CASSLGVDRDRYGYTF. In DNA form, the CDR3 reads TGTGCCAGCAGCCTGGGGGTGGACAGGGATCGATATGGCTACACCTTC.

Only one count was recorded for this clone. This sequence joins TRBV11-2 and TRBJ2-4; D is unresolved. This CDR3 has 13 amino acids. Germline CDR1 and CDR2: SGHAT and FQNNGV. V lost 1 base and J lost 14, with 15 bases in between. The CDR3 sequence: CASSLVPTNQEYF. Here the CDR3 DNA reads TGTGCCAGCAGCTTAGTGCCTACTAACCAAGAGTACTTC.

The chain is built from TRBV19 and TRBJ2-1; 8 bases are shared with TRBD2. Germline values: CDR1 LNHDA, CDR2 SQIVND (reference sequence). V lost 6 bases, J lost 3 bases, and 1 base stayed unmatched. The CDR3 loop spans 13 amino acids. The CDR3 nucleotides are TGTGCCAGTAGGGGACTAGACTACAATGAGCAGTTCTTC. It codes for CASRGLDYNEQFF.

The chain links TRBV5-1 to TRBJ2-3; the D gene is possibly TRBD1 (7 bases). The CDR3 extends over 16 amino acids. Germline CDR1 reads SGHRS; CDR2 reads YFSETQ. The V gene lost 4 bases and the J gene lost 2 bases, with 17 bases spanning the gap. The CDR3 nucleotides are TGCGCCAGCAGCCTGGAGGGACAGCCTAACACAGATACGCAGTATTTT. It specifies CASSLEGQPNTDTQYF.

This clone was picked up a small number of times. V is TRBV2 and J is TRBJ2-7; the match to TRBD1 covers 7 bases. J gave up 0 bases and V 4 bases, and 3 bases lay outside the gene matches. Germline CDR1 is SNHLY and CDR2 is FYNNEI. CDR3 length equals 14 residues. The CDR3 here is CASSGQGSSYEQYF. CDR3 nucleotide sequence: TGTGCCAGCAGTGGACAGGGTAGCTCCTACGAGCAGTACTTC.

The chain has TRBV7-2 and TRBJ2-7, with 8 bases that match TRBD2. V was clipped by 4 bases and J by 2 bases; unmatched bases: 7. The CDR3 runs 15 residues. Germline lookup yields CDR1 SGHTA and CDR2 FQGNSA. CDR3 in DNA: TGTGCCAGCAGCTCTACAGCGGGAGATGCCTACGAGCAGTACTTC. It codes for CASSSTAGDAYEQYF.